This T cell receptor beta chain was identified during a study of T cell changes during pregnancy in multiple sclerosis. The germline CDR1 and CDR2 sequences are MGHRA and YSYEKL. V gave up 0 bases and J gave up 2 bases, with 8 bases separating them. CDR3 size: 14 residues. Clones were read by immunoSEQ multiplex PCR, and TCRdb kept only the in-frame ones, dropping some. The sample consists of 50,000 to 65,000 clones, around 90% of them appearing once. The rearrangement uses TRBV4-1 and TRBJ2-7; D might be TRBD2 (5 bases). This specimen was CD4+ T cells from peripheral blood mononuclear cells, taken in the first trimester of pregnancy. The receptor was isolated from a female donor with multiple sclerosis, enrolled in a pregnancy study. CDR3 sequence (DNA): TGCGCCAGCAGCCAAGATCCGGGAACCTACGAGCAGTACTTC. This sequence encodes CASSQDPGTYEQYF.